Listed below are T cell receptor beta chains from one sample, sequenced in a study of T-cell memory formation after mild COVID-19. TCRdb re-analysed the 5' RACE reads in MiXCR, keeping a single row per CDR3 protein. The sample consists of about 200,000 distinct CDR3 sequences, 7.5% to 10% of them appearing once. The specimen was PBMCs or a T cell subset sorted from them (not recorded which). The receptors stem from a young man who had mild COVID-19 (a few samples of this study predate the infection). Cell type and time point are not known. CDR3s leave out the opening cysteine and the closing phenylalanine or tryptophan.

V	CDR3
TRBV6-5	ASSYGPAGGSEQY
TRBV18	ASSPGRAEELF
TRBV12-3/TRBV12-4	ASTPGRASTEAF
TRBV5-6	ASSLGPGGRSSYGYT
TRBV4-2	ASSQGRKNTEAF
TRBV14	ASSQNRETQY
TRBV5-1	ASSVNRGSYNEQF
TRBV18	ASSPVEAQSYEQY
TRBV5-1	ASSLADRVYGYT
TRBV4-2	ASSQGLAGLEETQY
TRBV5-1	ASSLVEGVNTEAF
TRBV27	ASTPGLAYNEQF
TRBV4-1	ASSQEGQPPLYEQY